This T cell receptor beta chain was sequenced for a study of early T cells in non-severe SARS-CoV-2 infection (dated by TCRdb to 2020 to 2022). Turning to the overall study: Bulk RNA from unsorted whole blood was used for TCR sequencing, so alpha and beta chains could not be paired.

Judged by its sample share, this clonotype qualifies as medium-sized (0.01 to 0.1%). This receptor's antigen is unknown. Base-call qualities are not available, and no considerably larger clone is one nucleotide away. Study-level results and caveats: Matching against VDJdb was skewed toward anti-spike CD8 responses, likely underestimated virus-specific expansions, and missed private and CD4 specificities.

Including the terminal cysteine and phenylalanine, the CDR3 comprises 13 residues. Here the CDR3 DNA is all that survives: 39 bases in frame from base 1. Germline trimming: 8 bases from V, 7 bases from J; junction bases outside gene matches: 9. Sequences MNHEY (CDR1) and SMNVEV (CDR2) are obtained from the germline V gene (reference sequence). Libraries were built with 5' RACE. The reads were generated on a NextSeq 500. In the TCR library protocol, unique molecular identifiers were attached to individual cDNA molecules to correct for PCR bias and sequencing error. Both TCR alpha and beta chains were sequenced, and tight co-correlation was observed between alpha and beta sequence abundances in each sample. The published analysis was carried out like this. Decombinator V4 was used to annotate TCR sequences for V gene, J gene and CDR3. TCRs were defined as expanded if a significant change between any two time points was detected under a Poisson model with p below 0.0001. TCR abundances were normalised to the total number of TCRs sequenced per sample and expressed as counts per million. TRAV1-2 paired with TRAJ12, TRAJ20 or TRAJ33 defined MAIT TCRs, while TRAV10 paired with TRAJ18 defined iNKT TCRs. VDJdb, accessed on 1 November 2021, was searched for TCRs annotated for CMV, EBV and SARS-CoV-2, and TCRs annotated for more than one antigen were excluded. Through fastp at Q25 and MiXCR, TCRdb rebuilt clones from the public reads, retaining in-frame beta chains. Every CDR3 protein is listed once, alongside the most common genes and DNA of its rows. V and J calls and clone size were set by TCRdb, not the authors. This sample has about 50,000 distinct CDR3 sequences in its table, and about 6.2% of those were observed once. Approximately 6.3% of the sample lies in the top ten.

A case-control design nested within a healthcare worker cohort in London, UK, was used, with weekly nasopharyngeal swab PCR tests and blood sampling performed. Healthcare workers were recruited during the week of the UK lockdown, between 23 and 31 March 2020, and followed weekly for up to 16 weeks. Recombination connected TRBV27 to TRBJ1-2; 8 bases in the junction line up with TRBD1. The sample in question was whole blood, obtained at baseline. The receptor was isolated from an adult who was a healthcare worker with PCR-confirmed SARS-CoV-2 infection or an uninfected control (not recorded which). The DNA reads TGTGCCAGCTCCAAGGACAGGGTGTTTGGCTACACCTTC. Translated, it reads CASSKDRVFGYTF.